The 27 T cell receptor beta chains presented below share a single source sample, sequenced in a study of vaccination and CD4 T cells after COVID-19. For these TCRs, the target antigens are not known. Sequencing of cultured CD4+ T cell DNA used the Oncomine TCR Beta short-read assay. TCRdb processed the PCR reads anew with MiXCR; each CDR3 protein has one entry. The table records roughly 16,000 distinct CDR3 sequences, approximately 70% of them present only once. Treatment noted: roughly ten-day PBMC culture with coronavirus spike peptide pools or control peptides (ViraFEST assay). The sequencing input was CD4+ T cells from blood, cultured in vitro. These receptors were collected from a human donor who had recovered from COVID-19.

This chain uses TRBV12-3 or TRBV12-4 with TRBJ1-2; D not certain. The CDR3 contains 16 residues. V was clipped by 5 bases and J by 7 bases, with 23 bases between them. This CDR3 reads CASSAGIAIATGGYTF. The CDR3 bases are TGTGCCAGCAGTGCGGGAATTGCCATCGCTACTGGTGGCTACACCTTC.

The V gene is TRBV10-3, the J gene TRBJ2-7; D is ambiguous. Germline CDR1 reads ENHRY; CDR2 reads SYGVKD. This CDR3 has 13 amino acids. The V end was cut by 0 bases, the J end by 2 bases, with 5 bases between. The CDR3 protein is CAISESGPYEQYF. CDR3 DNA sequence: TGTGCCATCAGTGAGTCGGGCCCCTACGAGCAGTACTTC.

The genes are TRBV19 and TRBJ1-4; no clear D gene. Germline V gene sequence: CDR1 LNHDA, CDR2 SQIVND (reference sequence). The CDR3 is made up of 17 amino acids. V dropped 7 bases and J dropped 0 bases, with 18 bases sitting between them. CDR3 DNA: TGTGCCAGTAAAAGGGCCGTAGTAACTGCAACTAATGAAAAACTGTTTTTT. Its protein product is CASKRAVVTATNEKLFF. Combining the CDR3 with reference TRBV19 and TRBJ1-4 gives the whole variable domain DGGITQSPKYLFRKEGQNVTLSCEQNLNHDAMYWYRQDPGQGLRLIYYSQIVNDFQKGDIAEGYSVSREKKESFPLTVTSAQKNPTAFYLCASKRAVVTATNEKLFFGSGTQLSVL.

This CDR3 is CSARDLGAEKLFF. In nucleotides, the CDR3 is TGCAGTGCTAGAGATCTCGGGGCTGAAAAACTGTTTTTT. The chain joins TRBV20-1 to TRBJ1-4, with D maybe TRBD1 (5 bases). V lost 0 bases and J lost 7, with 9 bases in between. This CDR3 comprises 13 residues. Germline V gives CDR1 DFQATT, CDR2 SNEGSKA (reference sequence).

The V call is TRBV24-1, the J call TRBJ2-7; TRBD2 matches at 7 bases. The CDR3 has 17 amino acids. From germline, CDR1 is KGHDR and CDR2 SFDVKD. Unmatched junction bases numbered 13, after V lost 0 bases and J lost 6 bases. CDR3 nucleotide sequence: TGTGCCACCAGTGATTTGCCCCCTAGCTCTGGGGGGGGCGAGCAGTACTTC. Its protein product is CATSDLPPSSGGGEQYF.

V gene TRBV28 combines with J gene TRBJ2-5; D possibly matches TRBD1 or TRBD2 (5 bases each). Germline CDR1 reads MDHEN; CDR2 reads SYDVKM. The V end lost 4 bases, the J end lost 4 bases, and 19 bases lay between the germline ends. The CDR3 totals 16 residues. CDR3 in DNA: TGTGCCAGCAGTTCCAATTTGGGCAGGGACGGAGAGACCCAGTACTTC. Its protein product is CASSSNLGRDGETQYF.

The chain recombines TRBV7-9 with TRBJ2-3; TRBD2 is a possible D gene (7 bases). The V gene lost 4 bases and the J gene lost 9 bases, with 11 bases spanning the gap. Germline V gene lookup returns CDR1 SEHNR and CDR2 FQNEAQ (reference sequence). The CDR3 spans 12 residues. CDR3 in amino acids: CASSSQGGTQYF. DNA for the CDR3: TGTGCCAGCAGCTCACAGGGAGGGACGCAGTATTTT. The whole variable domain, filled in from reference TRBV7-9 and TRBJ2-3, reads DTGVSQNPRHKITKRGQNVTFRCDPISEHNRLYWYRQTLGQGPEFLTYFQNEAQLEKSRLLSDRFSAERPKGSFSTLEIQRTEQGDSAMYLCASSSQGGTQYFGPGTRLTVL.

The chain links TRBV28 to TRBJ1-5; a possible D gene is TRBD1 (5 bases). Trimming stripped 6 bases from V and 0 bases from J, with 9 bases between. Looked up from germline, CDR1 is MDHEN and CDR2 is SYDVKM. There are 14 residues in the CDR3. Here the CDR3 DNA reads TGTGCCAGCAGAGATGGGGGTAGCAATCAGCCCCAGCATTTT. It yields the protein CASRDGGSNQPQHF.

The gene calls are TRBV30 and TRBJ1-5; maybe TRBD1 (6 bases). V was shortened by 1 base and J by 7 bases, with 14 bases between the two germline ends. There are 14 residues in the CDR3. Germline V CDR1 and CDR2: GTSNPN, SVGIG (reference sequence). The CDR3 nucleotides are TGTGCCTGGAGTGGGTCGGGGGGCTTCCAGCCCCAGCATTTT. This sequence encodes CAWSGSGGFQPQHF.

The chain joins TRBV2 to TRBJ1-2; no firm D call. The V gene lost 4 bases and the J gene lost 2 bases, with 5 bases spanning the gap. Germline-derived CDR1 and CDR2 are SNHLY and FYNNEI. The CDR3 is 12 amino acids. CDR3 protein: CASSVDNYGYTF. The CDR3 nucleotides read TGTGCCAGCAGTGTAGACAACTATGGCTACACCTTC.

The chain is built from TRBV28 and TRBJ1-1; D remains unclear. The CDR3 totals 12 residues. CDR1 MDHEN and CDR2 SYDVKM come from the germline V gene. Trimming pared 6 bases from V and 7 bases from J, leaving 12 bases between. CDR3 DNA: TGTGCCAGCAGCCTTAGACATCTTGAAGCTTTCTTT. This translates into CASSLRHLEAFF.

The V gene is TRBV20-1, the J gene TRBJ1-1; weak D call: TRBD1 (6 bases). From germline, CDR1 is DFQATT and CDR2 SNEGSKA (reference sequence). V was shortened by 2 bases and J by 2 bases, with 12 bases between the two germline ends. This CDR3 is built from 14 residues. CDR3 DNA sequence: TGCAGTGCTAGAAGAGGGGGGGGTAACACTGAAGCTTTCTTT. It specifies CSARRGGGNTEAFF.

This chain joins TRBV7-6 and TRBJ1-3, with a tentative D call TRBD1 (5 bases). The CDR3 spans 13 residues. The germline CDR1 and CDR2 sequences are SGHVS and FNYEAQ. The V end lost 5 bases, the J end lost 4 bases, and 9 bases lay between the germline ends. CDR3 residues: CASSANRGNTIYF. CDR3 in DNA: TGTGCCAGCAGCGCAAACAGGGGAAACACCATATATTTT. The full variable domain, with the rest looked up from reference TRBV7-6 and TRBJ1-3, is GAGVSQSPRYKVTKRGQDVALRCDPISGHVSLYWYRQALGQGPEFLTYFNYEAQQDKSGLPNDRFSAERPEGSISTLTIQRTEQRDSAMYRCASSANRGNTIYFGEGSWLTVV.

The V call is TRBV6-1, the J call TRBJ2-5; maybe TRBD2 (7 bases). Between the trimmed V and J ends, which lost 2 bases and 5 bases, there was a span of 12 bases. The CDR3 has 14 amino acids. Looked up from germline, CDR1 is MNHNS and CDR2 is SASEGT. This chain's CDR3 is CASSERGGWETQYF. Here the CDR3 DNA reads TGTGCCAGCAGTGAAAGGGGGGGATGGGAGACCCAGTACTTC.

This clonotype was recorded a few times. The chain carries TRBV7-2 and TRBJ2-7; 8 nucleotides line up with TRBD2. V trimming: 1 base; J trimming: 9 bases; junction bases outside the gene matches: 2. Looked up from germline, CDR1 is SGHTA and CDR2 is FQGNSA. The length of the CDR3 is 12 residues. CDR3 nucleotides: TGTGCCAGCAGCTTAGGGCTAGCGGGGCAGTACTTC. Protein sequence: CASSLGLAGQYF.

This clonotype turned up a few times. The rearrangement links TRBV20-1 to TRBJ1-3; tentative D call: TRBD1 (6 bases). Deletions cut 4 bases from V and 7 bases from J, with 17 bases between. Per germline, CDR1 DFQATT and CDR2 SNEGSKA (reference sequence). The CDR3 covers 14 residues. The CDR3 DNA sequence: TGCAGTGCTAACCACCAGGGGCTCGGGAACACCATATATTTT. Its translation is CSANHQGLGNTIYF.

The gene calls are TRBV6-5 and TRBJ1-2, with unresolved D. Trimming stripped 2 bases from V and 1 base from J, with 11 bases between. CDR3 size: 15 residues. From germline, CDR1 is MNHEY and CDR2 SVGAGI. The CDR3 spells CASSYPSGSNYGYTF. The CDR3 DNA reads as TGTGCCAGCAGTTACCCATCCGGGAGTAACTATGGCTACACCTTC.

This chain links TRBV24-1 with TRBJ2-2; possibly TRBD2 for D (5 bases). The ends were cut back, 8 bases at V and 1 base at J, with 7 bases in the middle. Germline CDR1 and CDR2: KGHDR and SFDVKD. CDR3 length: 13 residues. CDR3 in DNA: TGTGCCACCATGGGAGAGAACACCGGGGAGCTGTTTTTT. This translates into CATMGENTGELFF.

The chain uses TRBV2 and TRBJ1-5, with a possible D match to TRBD1 (5 bases). Trimming removed 6 bases at V and 5 bases at J, with 8 bases between. The germline V gene encodes CDR1 SNHLY and CDR2 FYNNEI. CDR3 length equals 12 residues. CDR3 protein: CASSGTDQPQHF. For the CDR3, the DNA is TGTGCCAGCAGCGGGACCGATCAGCCCCAGCATTTT. The complete variable domain, with remaining parts taken from reference TRBV2 and TRBJ1-5, reads EPEVTQTPSHQVTQMGQEVILRCVPISNHLYFYWYRQILGQKVEFLVSFYNNEISEKSEIFDDQFSVERPDGSNFTLKIRSTKLEDSAMYFCASSGTDQPQHFGDGTRLSIL.

This clonotype has only a few counts. The chain uses TRBV7-6 and TRBJ2-2; D gene ambiguous. Trimming cost V 6 bases and J 0 bases, with 8 bases left between them. CDR3 length: 14 residues. The germline CDR1 and CDR2 sequences are SGHVS and FNYEAQ. CDR3: CASRSGTNTGELFF. The CDR3 DNA follows: TGTGCCAGCAGATCTGGGACGAACACCGGGGAGCTGTTTTTT.

Only a few counts were recorded for this clonotype. The rearrangement joins TRBV6-1 to TRBJ1-5; possibly TRBD1 for D (5 bases). This CDR3 comprises 18 residues. The V end lost 5 bases, the J end lost 0 bases, and 20 bases lay between the germline ends. The germline gives CDR1 MNHNS, CDR2 SASEGT. As DNA, the CDR3 is TGTGCCAGCAGTCTACAAGGCCGGGGACGGTATAGCAATCAGCCCCAGCATTTT. This translates into CASSLQGRGRYSNQPQHF.

This clonotype showed up just a few times. The chain employs TRBV27 and TRBJ1-5, with D possibly matching TRBD1 (5 bases). Looked up from germline, CDR1 is MNHEY and CDR2 is SMNVEV (reference sequence). The CDR3 is 15 residues long. Trimming cost V 2 bases and J 2 bases, with 10 bases left between them. CDR3 amino acids: CASSLIGDGNQPQHF. CDR3 nucleotide sequence: TGTGCCAGCAGTTTAATAGGGGATGGCAATCAGCCCCAGCATTTT.

The V gene is TRBV2, the J gene TRBJ2-3; D gene unclear. There are 13 residues in the CDR3. Germline V gene lookup returns CDR1 SNHLY and CDR2 FYNNEI. Trimming cost V 7 bases and J 4 bases, with 12 bases left between them. The chain's CDR3 is CASTILRADTQYF. CDR3 sequence (DNA): TGTGCCAGCACCATACTTCGGGCAGATACGCAGTATTTT.

This chain uses TRBV20-1 with TRBJ2-3; TRBD2 aligns across 9 bases. Losses at the gene ends were 5 bases for V and 1 base for J; bases not matched to a gene: 7. This CDR3 is built from 15 residues. CDR1 and CDR2 from the germline V gene are DFQATT and SNEGSKA (reference sequence). CDR3 bases: TGCAGTGCTTCTACTAGCGGGCCCGGCACAGATACGCAGTATTTT. Its translation is CSASTSGPGTDTQYF.

This chain links TRBV10-3 with TRBJ1-3, with no clear D. The V gene lost 7 bases and the J gene lost 0 bases, with 7 bases spanning the gap. CDR3 length: 13 residues. Germline assignment: CDR1 ENHRY and CDR2 SYGVKD. The CDR3 loop reads CAITADSGNTIYF. The CDR3 DNA reads as TGTGCCATCACCGCAGACTCTGGAAACACCATATATTTT.

CDR3 sequence (DNA): TGTGCCTGGAGTGTACGGGGACCGGAGGCTTTCTTT. This encodes CAWSVRGPEAFF. This chain connects TRBV30 to TRBJ1-1; D may be TRBD1 (5 bases). In germline, CDR1 is GTSNPN, CDR2 SVGIG (reference sequence). Trimming took 0 bases from V and 11 from J, leaving 13 bases between them. This CDR3 contains 12 residues. Supplemented by reference TRBV30 and TRBJ1-1, the full variable domain reads SQTIHQWPATLVQPVGSPLSLECTVEGTSNPNLYWYRQAAGRGLQLLFYSVGIGQISSEVPQNLSASRPQDRQFILSSKKLLLSDSGFYLCAWSVRGPEAFFGQGTRLTVV.

The gene calls are TRBV2 and TRBJ1-2, with D uncertain. V lost 1 base and J lost 1, with 7 bases in between. The CDR3 consists of 14 residues. Looked up from germline, CDR1 is SNHLY and CDR2 is FYNNEI. DNA of the CDR3: TGTGCCAGCAGTGAAGGCAGACTTAACTATGGCTACACCTTC. Translation gives CASSEGRLNYGYTF.